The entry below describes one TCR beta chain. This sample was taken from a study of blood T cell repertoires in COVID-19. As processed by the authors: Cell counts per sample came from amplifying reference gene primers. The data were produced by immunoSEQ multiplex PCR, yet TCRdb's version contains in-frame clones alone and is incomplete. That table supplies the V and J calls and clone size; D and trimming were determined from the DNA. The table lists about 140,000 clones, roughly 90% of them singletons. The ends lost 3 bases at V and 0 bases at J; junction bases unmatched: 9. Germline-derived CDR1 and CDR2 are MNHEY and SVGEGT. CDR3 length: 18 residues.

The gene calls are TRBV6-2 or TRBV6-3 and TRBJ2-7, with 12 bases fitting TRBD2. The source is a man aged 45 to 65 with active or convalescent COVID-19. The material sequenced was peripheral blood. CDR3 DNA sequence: TGTGCCAGCAGTTATTCTTCTAGCGGGAGGGCCTTCTCCTACGAGCAGTACTTC. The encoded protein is CASSYSSSGRAFSYEQYF.